This T cell receptor (beta chain) came from a study of blood T cell repertoires in COVID-19. Overall study: T cells, B-cell-depleted T cells, or PBMCs supplied cDNA or gDNA.

V gave up 0 bases and J gave up 6 bases; unmatched junction bases: 10. Germline CDR1 is SGDLS and CDR2 is YYNGEE. The CDR3 contains 16 residues. Cohort placement rested on clinical history that participants reported themselves. Profiling relied on immunoSEQ multiplex PCR, and the TCRdb table lists in-frame clones only, not all of them. Of roughly 170,000 clones in the sample, approximately 82% are singletons; the top ten hold less than 4.5%. The sequencing input was PBMCs or T cells enriched from blood (not recorded which). The TCR originated in a woman between 50 and 59 years old in a cohort exposed to, infected with or recovered from COVID-19 (not recorded which). This rearrangement joins TRBV9 to TRBJ2-7, with TRBD2 matching over 9 bases. The DNA of the CDR3 is TGTGCCAGCAGCGTAGCGGCCGGTGCGGGGGGGCGCGAGCAGTACTTC. This sequence encodes CASSVAAGAGGREQYF.